These 9 T cell receptor beta chains were sequenced from one sample in a study of T cell repertoires in cytomegalovirus infection. Using its own MiXCR run on the reads, TCRdb lists one record per CDR3 protein. The sample lists approximately 490,000 distinct CDR3 sequences; around 10% were seen once. Sequenced: PBMCs. These receptor sequences come from a human donor in good health (CMV status not recorded). Some clones in this sample may be carry-over from other donors' samples.

This clonotype occurred many times. This sequence joins TRBV7-9 and TRBJ1-4; D is ambiguous. Germline values: CDR1 SEHNR, CDR2 FQNEAQ (reference sequence). The V end lost 3 bases, the J end lost 6 bases, and 5 bases lay between the germline ends. This CDR3 has 12 residues. The DNA of the CDR3 is TGTGCCAGCAGCTTGAGGGATGAAAAACTGTTTTTT. It encodes CASSLRDEKLFF.

This chain uses TRBV20-1 with TRBJ1-2; TRBD1 might be the D (5 bases). Germline V gene data show CDR1 as DFQATT and CDR2 as SNEGSKA (reference sequence). The CDR3 runs 12 residues. Trimming removed 5 bases from V and 6 bases from J, with 13 bases in between. The CDR3 loop is CSAVGTGDGYTF. DNA for the CDR3: TGCAGTGCTGTCGGGACGGGGGATGGCTACACCTTC.

The rearrangement links TRBV9 to TRBJ2-7, with 10 bases fitting TRBD1. CDR3 length: 15 amino acids. The V gene's germline CDR1 is SGDLS and CDR2 YYNGEE. V lost 0 bases to trimming and J lost 3 bases; unmatched junction nucleotides: 3. The CDR3 region has the DNA TGTGCCAGCAGCGTAGAGGGGACAGGGGTCTACGAGCAGTACTTC. Residues: CASSVEGTGVYEQYF.

In this sample, this clonotype turned up many times. This chain links TRBV7-6 with TRBJ1-3; no definite D call. Germline CDR1 SGHVS, CDR2 FNYEAQ. This CDR3 contains 15 residues. V was pared by 5 bases and J by 2 bases, with 13 bases between. The CDR3 nucleotides are TGTGCCAGCAGCCACCTCCTTTCCGCTGGAAACACCATATATTTT. It specifies CASSHLLSAGNTIYF.

This clonotype was counted at least ten times. This rearrangement joins TRBV5-5 to TRBJ2-6; a weak D match, TRBD1 (5 bases). The CDR3 loop spans 18 amino acids. The V and J ends lost 4 bases and 0 bases respectively, with 17 bases between them. Germline assignment: CDR1 SGHKS and CDR2 YYEKEE (reference sequence). The CDR3 DNA follows: TGTGCCAGCAGCCTCGGTAGCAGGGCCAACTCTGGGGCCAACGTCCTGACTTTC. Protein product: CASSLGSRANSGANVLTF.

This clonotype was seen a few times. This chain joins TRBV7-3 and TRBJ2-3, with 8 positions matching TRBD2. V lost 5 bases and J lost 4; bases outside the gene matches: 11. The germline gives CDR1 SGHTA, CDR2 FQGTGA. The CDR3 spans 16 residues. In nucleotides, the CDR3 is TGTGCCAGCAGCGTAATCGCGGGAGGCCCTCCAGATACGCAGTATTTT. It codes for CASSVIAGGPPDTQYF. Drawing the rest from reference TRBV7-3 and TRBJ2-3, the complete variable domain is GAGVSQTPSNKVTEKGKYVELRCDPISGHTALYWYRQSLGQGPEFLIYFQGTGAADDSGLPNDRFFAVRPEGSVSTLKIQRTERGDSAVYLCASSVIAGGPPDTQYFGPGTRLTVL.

This clonotype has at least ten counts. The V and J genes are TRBV7-3 and TRBJ2-1; D is uncertain. This CDR3 has 17 amino acids. Germline V gene data show CDR1 as SGHTA and CDR2 as FQGTGA. Trimming removed 5 bases at V and 0 bases at J, with 17 bases between. The CDR3 bases are TGTGCCAGCAGCCCCTTCCCCCAGGTTAGCTCCTACAATGAGCAGTTCTTC. Translation gives CASSPFPQVSSYNEQFF.

The chain links TRBV3-1 to TRBJ2-3; D gene ambiguous. Looked up from germline, CDR1 is LGHDT and CDR2 is YNNKEL (reference sequence). The CDR3 extends over 15 amino acids. V lost 3 bases, J lost 0 bases, and 10 bases lay in between. In DNA form, the CDR3 reads TGTGCCAGCAGCCAGATGTCAGCTAGCACAGATACGCAGTATTTT. Amino acids: CASSQMSASTDTQYF.

This chain uses TRBV29-1 with TRBJ1-1; D perhaps matches TRBD1 (5 bases). There are 11 residues in the CDR3. The V gene's germline CDR1 is SQVTM and CDR2 ANQGSEA. CDR3 nucleotides: TGCAGGGGGGGGGACGACACTGAAGCTTTCTTT. It yields the protein CRGGDDTEAFF. The variable domain in full, with the rest retrieved from reference TRBV29-1 and TRBJ1-1, is SAVISQKPSRDICQRGTSLTIQCQVDSQVTMMFWYRQQPGQSLTLIATANQGSEATYESGFVIDKFPISRPNLTFSTLTVSNMSPEDSSIYLCRGGDDTEAFFGQGTRLTVV.